The 8 T cell receptor beta chains reported below all come from one sample, sequenced in a study of blood T cell repertoires in COVID-19. Sequenced by immunoSEQ multiplex PCR; TCRdb stores in-frame clones only, minus some. The data hold 300,000 or so clones, with 90% observed a single time. What was sequenced was PBMCs or T cells enriched from blood (not recorded which). The receptors derive from a man aged 55 to 70 who had recovered from COVID-19.

The chain carries TRBV7-2 and TRBJ1-6; maybe TRBD1 (6 bases). Per germline, CDR1 SGHTA and CDR2 FQGNSA. Deletions cut 5 bases from V and 5 bases from J, with 13 bases between. The CDR3 has 15 amino acids. DNA for the CDR3: TGTGCCAGCAGCCGTACAGGGTCTGATAATTCACCCCTCCACTTT. It is translated as CASSRTGSDNSPLHF.

The sample holds a few counts of this clone. The chain recombines TRBV29-1 with TRBJ2-3, with 7 nucleotides matching TRBD2. CDR1 SQVTM and CDR2 ANQGSEA come from the germline V gene. This CDR3 comprises 14 residues. The J segment lost 6 bases and the V segment lost 2 bases, leaving 8 bases of the junction unmatched. The CDR3 loop is CSVEFPAGSDTQYF. The CDR3, as DNA: TGCAGCGTTGAATTTCCAGCGGGGTCGGATACGCAGTATTTT.

The V call is TRBV6-5, the J call TRBJ1-2; the match to TRBD1 covers 8 bases. The CDR3 spans 13 residues. J was trimmed by 6 bases and V by 2 bases; bases with no gene match: 2. Germline values: CDR1 MNHEY, CDR2 SVGAGI. CDR3 sequence: CASSYDRGDGYTF. As DNA, the CDR3 is TGTGCCAGCAGTTACGACAGGGGTGATGGCTACACCTTC.

CDR3 amino acids: CASSQGRGRTEAFF. CDR3 sequence (DNA): TGTGCCAGCAGCCAAGGAAGAGGGAGGACTGAAGCTTTCTTT. This chain uses TRBV3-1 (or the pseudogene TRBV3-2) with TRBJ1-1; D is undetermined. The CDR3 extends over 14 amino acids. V lost 1 base, J lost 5 bases, and 11 bases lay in between. Germline CDR1 and CDR2: LGHDT and YNNKEL (reference sequence).

This sequence joins TRBV18 and TRBJ1-1, with 7 bases lining up with TRBD1. This CDR3 is 15 amino acids long. V lost 4 bases, J lost 4 bases, and 9 bases stayed unmatched. CDR1 and CDR2 (germline): KGHSH, LQKENI. Written as DNA, the CDR3 is TGTGCCAGCTCACGAGACAGGGCGATCGGCACTGAAGCTTTCTTT. This encodes CASSRDRAIGTEAFF.

This clone was counted only a few times. The V call is TRBV6-5, the J call TRBJ2-7, with D perhaps matching TRBD2 (6 bases). CDR3 length: 16 residues. Per germline, CDR1 MNHEY and CDR2 SVGAGI. V lost 0 bases and J 0 bases, leaving 12 bases between the germline ends. In DNA, the CDR3 is TGTGCCAGCAGTTACTCGGGCGGGGTGACCTCCTACGAGCAGTACTTC. Translation: CASSYSGGVTSYEQYF.

The chain combines TRBV27 with TRBJ2-1; 7 nucleotides match TRBD1. Germline loops: CDR1 MNHEY, CDR2 SMNVEV (reference sequence). The trim removed 7 bases at V and 1 base at J, leaving 16 bases unmatched. This CDR3 comprises 18 residues. CDR3 residues: CASTTANRGRTSYNEQFF. DNA for the CDR3: TGTGCCAGCACGACCGCCAACAGGGGCCGTACTTCCTACAATGAGCAGTTCTTC.

The chain uses TRBV12-3 or TRBV12-4 and TRBJ1-5; unclear D gene. Trimming removed 5 bases from V and 9 bases from J, with 14 bases in between. The CDR3 runs to 13 residues. Here the CDR3 DNA reads TGTGCCAGCAGTGATCCCCCGGGTAGGCCCCAGCATTTT. Protein sequence: CASSDPPGRPQHF.